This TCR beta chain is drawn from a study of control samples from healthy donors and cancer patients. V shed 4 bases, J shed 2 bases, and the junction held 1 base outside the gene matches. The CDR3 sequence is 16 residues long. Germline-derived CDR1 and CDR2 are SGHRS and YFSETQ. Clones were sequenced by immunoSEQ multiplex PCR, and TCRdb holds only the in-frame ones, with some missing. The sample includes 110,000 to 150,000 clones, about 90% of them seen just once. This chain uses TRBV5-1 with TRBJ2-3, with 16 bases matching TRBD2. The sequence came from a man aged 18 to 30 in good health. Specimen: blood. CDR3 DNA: TGCGCCAGCAGCGGGACTAGCGGGGGGGCCACAGATACGCAGTATTTT. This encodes CASSGTSGGATDTQYF.